These 3 T cell receptor beta chains share one sample of origin, sequenced in a study. Clones were sequenced by immunoSEQ multiplex PCR, and TCRdb holds only the in-frame ones, with some missing. The sample includes about 50,000 clones, 80% to 95% of them seen just once. Sequenced sample: PBMCs. These receptors originate from a man aged 40-55 years with rheumatoid arthritis.

This chain connects TRBV5-1 to TRBJ1-5; weak D call: TRBD1 (6 bases). The CDR3 sequence is 14 residues long. CDR1 and CDR2 from the germline V gene are SGHRS and YFSETQ. Trimming left V 4 bases short and J 6 bases short, with 14 bases between. The CDR3 here is CASSPLGAGQPQHF. CDR3 nucleotides: TGCGCCAGCAGCCCACTGGGGGCAGGTCAGCCCCAGCATTTT.

The chain carries TRBV9 and TRBJ1-2; TRBD1 matches at 8 bases. The CDR3 contains 14 residues. Trimming took 4 bases from V and 6 from J; bases not matched to a gene: 8. CDR1 is SGDLS and CDR2 is YYNGEE in the germline V gene. The CDR3 loop is CASSPLDRVDGYTF. The CDR3, as DNA: TGTGCCAGCAGCCCATTGGACAGGGTCGATGGCTACACCTTC.

The chain joins TRBV5-1 to TRBJ2-6, with D perhaps TRBD2 (6 bases). The CDR3 is made up of 18 amino acids. With 4 bases removed from V and 0 bases from J, the gap between germline ends came to 17 bases. From germline, CDR1 is SGHRS and CDR2 YFSETQ. The CDR3 DNA is TGCGCCAGCAGCCCGACTCCGACGGGAGCCTCTGGGGCCAACGTCCTGACTTTC. It is translated as CASSPTPTGASGANVLTF.